The clone carrying this TCR beta chain was observed a handful of times. Its target is unknown. The source of the sample is a study of beta chain features in type 1 diabetes. Study summary: The samples had approximately 100,000,000 sorted cells examined in all. Study-wide results and limits: The question of HLA type influencing TCRB rearrangement was one that remained unresolved here. PCR may have favored shorter templates equally in patients and controls. In every one of the four CD4+ subsets, TCRB CDR3s were moderately but significantly shorter in Type 1 diabetes patients.

Every donor had blood drawn once into heparin, approximately 110 mL on average. Isolated RNA was reverse transcribed in full, so expressed TCRB transcripts were sequenced. Profiled with immunoSEQ multiplex PCR; TCRdb holds only in-frame clones, not every one. This repertoire shows over 600,000 clones, around 12% found once; its top ten account for 0.095% to 0.15%. The germline V gene has CDR1 SGHDT and CDR2 YYEEEE. This CDR3 has 11 residues. Deletions cut 4 bases from V and 11 bases from J, with 13 bases between. This chain joins TRBV5-6 and TRBJ2-7; D is possibly TRBD1 (5 bases). This clonotype was obtained from a man aged 25-45 years with type 1 diabetes. Input material: naive CD4+ T cells from blood. The chain's CDR3 is CASSRGAGKYF. The CDR3, as DNA: TGTGCCAGCAGCCGTGGGGCAGGGAAGTACTTC.